This T cell receptor beta chain appears in the sequencing data of a study of cytomegalovirus exposure and HLA in healthy donors. Study-level results: HLA alleles showed associations with 15,000 to 20,000 TCR beta sequences in a later analysis, at a 0.05 false discovery rate.

PCR employed 60 Vbeta and 13 Jbeta primers. Sequencing used immunoSEQ multiplex PCR; TCRdb keeps in-frame clones, though not all of them. The table lists under 200,000 clones, about 70% of them singletons. Details on this clone: The antigen remains undetermined.

This CDR3 region has 13 residues. V lost 5 bases to trimming and J lost 6 bases, with 10 bases between them. Germline CDR1 and CDR2: LNHNV and YYDKDF (reference sequence). The sequenced sample consisted of PBMCs. J is TRBJ2-2 and V is TRBV15; D is undetermined. The sequence came from a woman in her late teens or twenties in good health and CMV-seropositive. CDR3 sequence: CATSSWSAGELFF. The CDR3 DNA sequence: TGTGCCACCAGCTCCTGGAGCGCCGGGGAGCTGTTTTTT.